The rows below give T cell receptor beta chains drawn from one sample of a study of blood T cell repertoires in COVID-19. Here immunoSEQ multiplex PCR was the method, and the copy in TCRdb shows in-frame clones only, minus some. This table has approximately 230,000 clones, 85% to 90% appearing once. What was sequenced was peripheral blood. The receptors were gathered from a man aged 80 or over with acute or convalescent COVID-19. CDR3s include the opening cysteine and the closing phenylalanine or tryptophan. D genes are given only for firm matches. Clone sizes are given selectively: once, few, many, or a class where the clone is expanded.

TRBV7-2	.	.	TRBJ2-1	TGTGCCAGCAGCAATCCCGGGGTTTTCAATGAGCAGTTCTTC	CASSNPGVFNEQFF
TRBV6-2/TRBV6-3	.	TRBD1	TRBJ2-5	TGTGCCAGCAGTTCTCCGGCGACAGGGTGGTCCCAAGAGACCCAGTACTTC	CASSSPATGWSQETQYF
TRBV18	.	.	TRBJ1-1	TGTGCCAGCTCACCATTACAGGGAGACACTGAAGCTTTCTTT	CASSPLQGDTEAFF
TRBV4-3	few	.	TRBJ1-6	TGCGCCAGCAGCCTTGGACGGGAGTTCTATAATTCACCCCTCCACTTT	CASSLGREFYNSPLHF
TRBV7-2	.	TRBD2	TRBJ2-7	TGTGCCAGCAGCAGCGGGACTAGCGGGGCCTACGAGCAGTACTTC	CASSSGTSGAYEQYF
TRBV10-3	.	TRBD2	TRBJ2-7	TGTGCCATCAGTGAAGTAGCGGGGGTCTACGAGCAGTACTTC	CAISEVAGVYEQYF
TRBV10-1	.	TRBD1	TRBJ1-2	TGCGCCAGCAACACCGGACAGGAAAGGGGCTATGGCTACACCTTC	CASNTGQERGYGYTF
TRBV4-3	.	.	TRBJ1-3	TGCGCCAGCAGAGACACAGGCTCTGGAAACACCATATATTTT	CASRDTGSGNTIYF
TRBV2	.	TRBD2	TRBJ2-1	TGTGCCAGCAGTGAATTTAGCGGGGGGGCCAATTCGGATGAGCAGTTCTTC	CASSEFSGGANSDEQFF
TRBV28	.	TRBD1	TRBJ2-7	TGTGCCAGCACCTATGGGACAGGGATGTCCTACGAGCAGTACTTC	CASTYGTGMSYEQYF
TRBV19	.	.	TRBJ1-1	TGTGCCAGTAGTAAGGCGGGATACACTGAAGCTTTCTTT	CASSKAGYTEAFF
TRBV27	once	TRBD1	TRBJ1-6	TGTGCCAGCAGTTTAACATACAGGGGCAATAATTCACCCCTCCACTTT	CASSLTYRGNNSPLHF
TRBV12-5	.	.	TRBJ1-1	TGTGCTAGTGGTTTGGTACAGGGAAGGAACACTGAAGCTTTCTTT	CASGLVQGRNTEAFF
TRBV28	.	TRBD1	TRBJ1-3	TGTGCCAGCAGTTGGAGGAGACAGGGCTCTGGAAACACCATATATTTT	CASSWRRQGSGNTIYF
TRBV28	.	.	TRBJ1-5	TGTGCCAGCAGTTCGGGGGATCAGCCCCAGCATTTT	CASSSGDQPQHF
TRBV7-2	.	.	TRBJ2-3	TGTGCCAGCAGCTTAGACTTGTGGGGGGGCCTCACAGATACGCAGTATTTT	CASSLDLWGGLTDTQYF
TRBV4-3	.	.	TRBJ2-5	TGCGCCAGCAGCCAAGCCCGGAGCGGGGAGACCCAGTACTTC	CASSQARSGETQYF
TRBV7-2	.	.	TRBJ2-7	TGTGCCAGCAGCCCCGGACTGCCCTACGAGCAGTACTTC	CASSPGLPYEQYF
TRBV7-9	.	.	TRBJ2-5	TGTGCCAGCAGTCCAAGGGAGATACAAGAGACCCAGTACTTC	CASSPREIQETQYF
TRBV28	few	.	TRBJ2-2	TGTGCCAGCCCAGACAGGAACACCGGGGAGCTGTTTTTT	CASPDRNTGELFF
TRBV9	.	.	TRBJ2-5	TGTGCCAGCAGCGTAGAGCAGGGTGGGACCCAGTACTTC	CASSVEQGGTQYF
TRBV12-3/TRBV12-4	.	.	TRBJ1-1	TGTGCCAGCACCCGGGACATCGAGGAAGCTTTCTTT	CASTRDIEEAFF
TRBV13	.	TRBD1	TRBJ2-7	TGTGCCACCGGGACAGGCTCCTACGAGCAGTACTTC	CATGTGSYEQYF
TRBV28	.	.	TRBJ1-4	TGTGCCAGCAGACTACGGACTAAGGGGAGGGAAAAACTGTTTTTT	CASRLRTKGREKLFF
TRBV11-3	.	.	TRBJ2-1	TGTGCCAGCAGCTTTGGGCAGGGCGATGAGCAGTTCTTC	CASSFGQGDEQFF
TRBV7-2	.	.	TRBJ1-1	TGTGCCAGCAGCCCCAGGAGGGAGAACACTGAAGCTTTCTTT	CASSPRRENTEAFF
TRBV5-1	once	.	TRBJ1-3	TGCGCCAGCAGCTCTACAGGGACTGGAAACACCATATATTTT	CASSSTGTGNTIYF
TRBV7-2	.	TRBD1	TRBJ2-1	TGTGCCAGCAGCACCGCCCGGACAGGGATTTACAATGAGCAGTTCTTC	CASSTARTGIYNEQFF
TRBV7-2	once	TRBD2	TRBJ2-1	TGTGCCAGCAGCTCGTTCTGGACTAGCGGGAAAGGGGACTACAATGAGCAGTTCTTC	CASSSFWTSGKGDYNEQFF
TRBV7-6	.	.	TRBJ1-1	TGTGCCAGCAGCTTAGGGGCAGGGAGGATGGCCACTGAAGCTTTCTTT	CASSLGAGRMATEAFF
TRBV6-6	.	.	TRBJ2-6	TGTGCCAGCAGTCGGACCGGGACTCGCTCTGGGGCCAACGTCCTGACTTTC	CASSRTGTRSGANVLTF
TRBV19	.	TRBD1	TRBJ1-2	TGTGCCAGTAGTCCGGGGACAGGGTATGGCTACACCTTC	CASSPGTGYGYTF
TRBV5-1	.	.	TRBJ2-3	TGCGCCAGCAGCTTGCAACTCCCTGGGGGGGATACGCAGTATTTT	CASSLQLPGGDTQYF
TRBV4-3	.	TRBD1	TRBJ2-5	TGCGCCAGCAGCCGGGACAGGGGGGAGACCCAGTACTTC	CASSRDRGETQYF
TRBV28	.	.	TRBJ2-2	TGTGCCAGCAGTTCACCAGGGGTGGAAGCCGGGGAGCTGTTTTTT	CASSSPGVEAGELFF
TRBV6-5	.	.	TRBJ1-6	TGTGCCAGCAGTTACTCAGTAACCGGGAATTCACCCCTCCACTTT	CASSYSVTGNSPLHF
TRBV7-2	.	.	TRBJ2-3	TGTGCCAGCAGCGAACCGGGATTTAGCACAGATACGCAGTATTTT	CASSEPGFSTDTQYF
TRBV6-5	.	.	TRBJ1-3	TGTGCCACCATAGGGGCTGGAAACACCATATATTTT	CATIGAGNTIYF
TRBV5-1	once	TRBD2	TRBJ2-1	TGCGCCAGCAGCTTAATACGAGGGAGGGGTCAGAATGAGCAGTTCTTC	CASSLIRGRGQNEQFF
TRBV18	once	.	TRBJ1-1	TGTGCCAGCTCACCATTTTCCCAGGGCGGGAACACTGAAGCTTTCTTT	CASSPFSQGGNTEAFF
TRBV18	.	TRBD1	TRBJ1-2	TGTGCCAGCTCACCCCTCCTATCCACAGGGGGCGAAGGCTACACCTTC	CASSPLLSTGGEGYTF
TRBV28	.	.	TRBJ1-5	TGTGCCACCGCTCGTCGCAGTAATCAGCCCCAGCATTTT	CATARRSNQPQHF
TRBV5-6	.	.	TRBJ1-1	TGTGCCAGCAGCTTTGGAACAGGGAACACTGAAGCTTTCTTT	CASSFGTGNTEAFF
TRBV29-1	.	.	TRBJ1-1	TGCAGCGTTGGGACAGCGAACACTGAAGCTTTCTTT	CSVGTANTEAFF
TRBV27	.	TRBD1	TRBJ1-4	TGTGCCAGCAGACTACAGGGGGCGCGGGAAAAACTGTTTTTT	CASRLQGAREKLFF
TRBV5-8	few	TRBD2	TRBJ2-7	TGTGCCAGCAGACGTGACGGGACTAGCGGACAGTACTTC	CASRRDGTSGQYF
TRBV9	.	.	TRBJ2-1	TGTGCCAGCAGCGTATTTAACACTGAGCAGTTCTTC	CASSVFNTEQFF
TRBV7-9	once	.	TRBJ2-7	TGTGCCAGCAGCTCGCGGGAACAGGATGGGGGTCAGTACTTC	CASSSREQDGGQYF
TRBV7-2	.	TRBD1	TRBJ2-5	TGTGCCAGCAGCAGACAGGGGGCGCAGGAGACCCAGTACTTC	CASSRQGAQETQYF
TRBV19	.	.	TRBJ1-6	TGTGCCAGTAGTGCCGACAGCCGACGGGCGCCCCTCCACTTT	CASSADSRRAPLHF
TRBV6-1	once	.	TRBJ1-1	TGTGCCAGCAGTGAGTTCTCGAGGACTGAAGCTTTCTTT	CASSEFSRTEAFF
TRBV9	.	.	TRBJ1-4	TGTGCCAGCAGCGCTGGCGGCGGGGGATATAATGAAAAACTGTTTTTT	CASSAGGGGYNEKLFF
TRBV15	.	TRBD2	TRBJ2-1	TGTGCCACCAGCAGAGCGCGCGGGAGGGCAAATGAGCAGTTCTTC	CATSRARGRANEQFF
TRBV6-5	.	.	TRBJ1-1	TGTGCCAGCAGCCGTCCCTCAGGGATGGATCAAGCTTTCTTT	CASSRPSGMDQAFF
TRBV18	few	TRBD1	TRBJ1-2	TGTGCCAGCTCACCACGGGACAGGGACGGCTACACCTTC	CASSPRDRDGYTF